This note documents a single T cell receptor (beta chain) sequence. Peripheral blood genomic DNA, not sorted cells or RNA, was the template. Rearranged V-D-J TRB sequences were amplified with a mixed TRB-A/B primer pool. TCRdb reanalysed the multiplex PCR reads using MiXCR and keeps one entry per CDR3 protein. The sample includes thousands of distinct CDR3 sequences, 53% of them seen just once. This sample is part of a study of T cell repertoires in aging, cancer and after chemotherapy. Overall study: Six age groups, ranging from 30 or younger to 70 or older, included the donors. Glioblastoma patients receiving temozolomide-based therapy gave paired samples before and after chemotherapy. The whole study produced a dataset of about 8.8 million TCR reads.

The V gene lost 4 bases and the J gene lost 2 bases, with 10 bases spanning the gap. CDR1 is DFQATT, CDR2 SNEGSKA, per germline (reference sequence). This CDR3 region has 13 residues. The sequencing sample was made of blood. The sequence was collected from a human donor with a solid tumor. The chain has TRBV20-1 and TRBJ2-3; D may be TRBD1 (5 bases). The DNA for the CDR3 is TGCAGTGCTAAGGGGCGGTTCACAGATACGCAGTATTTT. This codes for CSAKGRFTDTQYF.